This T cell receptor beta chain was profiled in a study of blood T cell repertoires in COVID-19. Study information: Acute-phase and convalescent COVID-19 samples originated in the United States, Italy and Spain. Sample material is recorded as cDNA or gDNA derived from T cells, B-cell-depleted T cells, or PBMCs.

This CDR3 is built from 13 residues. The germline gives CDR1 MNHEY, CDR2 SVGAGI. V lost 6 bases, J lost 1 base, and 9 bases lay in between. Authors' methods: Amplification of reference gene primers was used by the study to estimate nucleated cell counts. The table came from immunoSEQ multiplex PCR; TCRdb's copy has only in-frame clones and leaves some out. V and J calls and clone size are copied from that table; D and trimming were computed from the DNA. Of about 210,000 clones listed, around three quarters are singletons. This clone has at least ten counts. The clonotype originates from a woman between 70 and 85 years old with acute or convalescent COVID-19. The chain has TRBV6-5 and TRBJ1-1; weak D call: TRBD1 (5 bases). Sequenced sample: peripheral blood. This CDR3 is CASRLTENTEAFF. Here the CDR3 DNA reads TGTGCCAGCAGGCTGACAGAGAACACTGAAGCTTTCTTT.